The rows below give T cell receptor beta chains drawn from one sample of a study of CD8+CD57+ T cells in acquired aplastic anemia. TCRdb redid the calling of the reads with MiXCR, one entry per CDR3 protein. The table lists about 98,000 distinct CDR3 sequences, roughly two thirds of them singletons. The specimen sequenced was sorted CD4+, CD8+, or CD8+CD57+ T cells (not recorded which) from PBMCs. The receptors shown here come from a human donor with aplastic anemia. Both conserved end residues are part of each CDR3. Size is omitted from some rows. Given values are once, few, many or a class for expanded clones.

size | V | CDR3
- | TRBV24-1 | CATSDTVGNQPQHF
- | TRBV2 | CASSLVDRSNSPLHF
- | TRBV2 | CASSEAPTRGLTPGYEQYF
few | TRBV7-6 | CASGSTGGNGYTF
- | TRBV12-3/TRBV12-4 | CASSTTQGRNGYTF
few | TRBV2 | CASRETSGSYNEQFF
- | TRBV10-1 | CASKVFRTDTQYF
few | TRBV7-9 | CASSDGLAARQETQYF
many | TRBV20-1 | CSARERGQNTGELFF
- | TRBV2 | CASKEGVSLDWPQHF
once | TRBV5-4 | CASSVRGLYEQYF
- | TRBV7-9 | CASSFSAAQYF
- | TRBV2 | CASSPLRQFF
- | TRBV5-6 | CASAVGLAGFSDEQFF
- | TRBV20-1 | CSARDRDAYNSPLHF
- | TRBV20-1 | CSARDGLTGVNYGYTF
few | TRBV19 | CASSMTGTTDNEQFF
- | TRBV27 | CASSLWSSYNSPLHF
medium-sized | TRBV4-2 | CASSQDGGAGANVLTF
- | TRBV24-1 | CATQDRASPTDTQYF
once | TRBV11-1 | CASSSGTGGGETQYF
- | TRBV20-1 | CSARDPSGLGGYTF
- | TRBV11-3 | CASSRDPLKAEAFF
- | TRBV9 | CASSVGGNSPLHF
- | TRBV11-2 | CASSPGGGASTDTQYF
once | TRBV24-1 | CATSSTGDSNQPQHF
- | TRBV29-1 | CSLSRALARNTEAFF
once | TRBV10-3 | CAITEAPRTSHRVYEQYF
- | TRBV9 | CASSVGTGRGLFF
few | TRBV10-3 | CAISQGTDTQYF
- | TRBV19 | CASGQTVRNTEAFF
- | TRBV7-3 | CASSLGLLDEQFF
few | TRBV10-2 | CASTDREIYQPQHF
many | TRBV4-1 | CASSQQTSGRFQETQYF
- | TRBV11-2 | CASRSTGALSYEQYF
- | TRBV19 | CASSISHNTGELFF
- | TRBV6-1 | CASSTLLAGTDEQFF
- | TRBV19 | CASSIGTSGRPTYGYTF
- | TRBV20-1 | CSAPDPAGGQSYEQYF
- | TRBV7-8 | CASSSGGSDYEQYF
- | TRBV7-2 | CASSLAGTDFSPLHF
- | TRBV5-1 | CASSYQGTYEQYF
few | TRBV20-1 | CSARDRAFVRTGNSPLHF
- | TRBV2 | CASSAGMPNEKLFF
- | TRBV24-1 | CATSEPRESDNEQFF
- | TRBV24-1 | CATSAGGGLTDTQYF
- | TRBV2 | CASSEGDIYGYTF
- | TRBV5-1 | CASSLEGQGRNTIYF
once | TRBV10-3 | CAISGTSGSYNEQFF
- | TRBV12-3/TRBV12-4 | CASRQGSGELFF
- | TRBV19 | CASSMLGWSNQPQHF
few | TRBV24-1 | CATSDPSSHETQYF